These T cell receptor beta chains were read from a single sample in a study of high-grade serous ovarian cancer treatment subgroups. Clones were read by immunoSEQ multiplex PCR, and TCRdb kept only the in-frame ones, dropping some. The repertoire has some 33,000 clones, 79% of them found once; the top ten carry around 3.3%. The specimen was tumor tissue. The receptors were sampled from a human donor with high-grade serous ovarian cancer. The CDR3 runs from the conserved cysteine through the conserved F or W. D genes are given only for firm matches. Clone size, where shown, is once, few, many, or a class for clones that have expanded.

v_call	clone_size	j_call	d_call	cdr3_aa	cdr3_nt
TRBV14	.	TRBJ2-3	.	CASSQDRGPAFTDTQYF	TGTGCCAGCAGCCAAGATCGGGGACCGGCGTTCACAGATACGCAGTATTTT
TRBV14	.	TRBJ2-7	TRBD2	CASSQDRVLAGRGEQYF	TGTGCCAGCAGCCAAGATCGGGTGCTAGCGGGAAGAGGCGAGCAGTACTTC
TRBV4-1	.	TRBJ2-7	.	CASSQDQGGYEQYF	TGCGCCAGCAGCCAAGATCAGGGGGGGTACGAGCAGTACTTC
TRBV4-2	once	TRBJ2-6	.	CASSPSGSGANVLTF	TGTGCCAGCAGCCCTAGTGGATCTGGGGCCAACGTCCTGACTTTC
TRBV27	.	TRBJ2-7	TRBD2	CASSQTSGGYEQYF	TGTGCCAGCAGTCAGACTAGCGGGGGCTACGAGCAGTACTTC
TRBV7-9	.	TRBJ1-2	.	CASSGGPTGKIGYTF	TGTGCCAGCAGCGGGGGGCCCACAGGGAAGATCGGCTACACCTTC
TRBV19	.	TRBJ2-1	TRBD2	CASSPRTSGNNEQFF	TGTGCCAGTAGTCCTCGGACTAGCGGGAACAATGAGCAGTTCTTC
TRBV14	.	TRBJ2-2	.	CASSQVGELFF	TGTGCCAGCAGCCAGGTTGGGGAGCTGTTTTTT
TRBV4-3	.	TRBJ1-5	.	CASSQDSSQPQHF	TGCGCCAGCAGCCAAGATTCAAGTCAGCCCCAGCATTTT
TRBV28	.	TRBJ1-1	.	CASTLMNTEAFF	TGTGCCAGTACCTTAATGAACACTGAAGCTTTCTTT
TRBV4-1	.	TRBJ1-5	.	CASDLGPPQHF	TGCGCCAGCGACCTAGGGCCGCCCCAGCATTTT
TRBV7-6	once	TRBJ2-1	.	CASSPPTGADNEQFF	TGTGCCAGCAGCCCCCCGACCGGAGCAGACAATGAGCAGTTCTTC
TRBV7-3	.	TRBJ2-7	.	CASSPPGAREQYF	TGTGCCAGCAGCCCCCCCGGCGCGAGGGAGCAGTACTTC
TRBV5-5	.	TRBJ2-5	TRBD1	CASSLYWDRQETQYF	TGTGCCAGCAGCTTGTACTGGGACAGACAAGAGACCCAGTACTTC
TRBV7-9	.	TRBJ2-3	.	CASSNKGIPESSTDTQYF	TGTGCCAGCAGCAATAAGGGAATCCCGGAGTCTTCCACAGATACGCAGTATTTT
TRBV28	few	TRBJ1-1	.	CASGQEAFF	TGTGCCAGCGGGCAGGAAGCTTTCTTT
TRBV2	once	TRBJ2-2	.	CASSTDWDTGELFF	TGTGCCAGCAGTACAGACTGGGACACCGGGGAGCTGTTTTTT
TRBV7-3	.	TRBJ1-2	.	CASSRGGRQGYTF	TGTGCCAGCAGCCGGGGGGGCAGGCAAGGCTACACCTTC
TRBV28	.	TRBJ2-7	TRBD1	CASSLWDRPPEQYF	TGTGCCAGCAGTTTGTGGGACAGGCCCCCCGAGCAGTACTTC
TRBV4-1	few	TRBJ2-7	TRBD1	CASSQGPTGTYEQYF	TGCGCCAGCAGCCAAGGACCGACAGGGACCTACGAGCAGTACTTC
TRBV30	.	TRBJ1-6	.	CAWSFGSSYNSPLHF	TGTGCCTGGAGTTTCGGGAGCTCCTATAATTCACCCCTCCACTTT
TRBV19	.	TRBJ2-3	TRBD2	CASRGVRVEYF	TGTGCCAGTCGGGGGGTCAGGGTGGAGTATTTT
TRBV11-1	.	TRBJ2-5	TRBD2	CASSLETSGMLGTQYF	TGTGCCAGCAGCTTAGAGACTAGCGGGATGTTAGGGACCCAGTACTTC
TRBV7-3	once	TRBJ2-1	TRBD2	CASSLGNLAGLPYNEQFF	TGTGCCAGCAGCTTAGGCAACCTAGCGGGACTACCCTACAATGAGCAGTTCTTC
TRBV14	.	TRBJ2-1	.	CASSQVGYNEQFF	TGTGCCAGCAGCCAAGTCGGGTACAATGAGCAGTTCTTC
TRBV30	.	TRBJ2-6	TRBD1	CAWSIMDRAGANVLTF	TGTGCCTGGAGTATAATGGACAGGGCAGGGGCCAACGTCCTGACTTTC
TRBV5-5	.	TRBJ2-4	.	CASSLVRGSGKNIQYF	TGTGCCAGCAGCTTGGTGAGGGGATCGGGCAAAAACATTCAGTACTTC
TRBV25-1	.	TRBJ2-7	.	CASSGPLWEQYF	TGTGCCAGCAGTGGCCCCCTCTGGGAGCAGTACTTC
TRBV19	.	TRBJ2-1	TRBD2	CASSPASGRYNEQFF	TGTGCCAGTAGTCCTGCTAGCGGGAGGTACAATGAGCAGTTCTTC
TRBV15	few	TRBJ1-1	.	CATSRVGQKYTEAFF	TGTGCCACCAGCAGGGTCGGACAGAAATACACTGAAGCTTTCTTT
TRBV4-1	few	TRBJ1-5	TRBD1	CASSQVQGANQPQHF	TGCGCCAGCAGCCAAGTACAGGGGGCTAATCAGCCCCAGCATTTT
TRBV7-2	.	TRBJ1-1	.	CASSSTPNTEAFF	TGTGCCAGCAGCTCGACACCGAACACTGAAGCTTTCTTT
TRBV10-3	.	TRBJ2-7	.	CAISLGLSYEQYF	TGTGCCATCAGCCTAGGACTGTCCTACGAGCAGTACTTC
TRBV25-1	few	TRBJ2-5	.	CASSGTETQYF	TGTGCCAGCAGTGGGACGGAGACCCAGTACTTC
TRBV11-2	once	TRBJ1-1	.	CASSLNRLNTEAFF	TGTGCCAGCAGCTTAAACAGGTTGAACACTGAAGCTTTCTTT
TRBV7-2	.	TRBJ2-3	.	CASSKRQAIEGTDTQYF	TGTGCCAGCAGCAAAAGACAGGCGATTGAGGGCACAGATACGCAGTATTTT
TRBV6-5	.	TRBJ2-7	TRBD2	CASSFPGRGYEQYF	TGTGCCAGCAGTTTCCCGGGGAGGGGATACGAGCAGTACTTC
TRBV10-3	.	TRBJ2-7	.	CAISSDAYEQYF	TGTGCCATCAGTTCAGATGCCTATGAGCAGTACTTC
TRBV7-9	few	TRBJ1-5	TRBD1	CASSRGDSRNQPQHF	TGTGCCAGCAGCCGCGGGGACAGCCGCAATCAGCCCCAGCATTTT
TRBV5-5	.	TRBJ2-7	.	CASSLEIRKGGYF	TGTGCCAGCAGCTTGGAGATCAGAAAAGGTGGGTACTTC